This T cell receptor (beta chain) was captured by sequencing in a study of OX40 agonist ivuxolimab in advanced cancers. Study-wide context: A male proportion of about 80% was recorded, with mean age approximately 60 years and range roughly 23 to 79. Eligibility rules accepted prior anti-PD-1, anti-PD-L1 or anti-CTLA-4 therapy, and 30% to 40% had some. General study findings and limits: Partial responders at 0.1-3.0 mg/kg had among the lowest clonal expansion.

Only in-frame clones appear in the TCRdb table, and some are missing; sequencing was by immunoSEQ multiplex PCR. The table lists approximately 50,000 clones, approximately 84% of them singletons. Comment on this clone: Antigen: not known.

The CDR3 totals 14 residues. Germline V lookup: CDR1 MDHEN, CDR2 SYDVKM. Trimming shortened V by 7 bases and J by 6 bases, and 16 bases separated the two germline ends. The receptor comes from an adult with an advanced solid tumor such as melanoma, head and neck, liver or kidney cancer. The sequences come from CD4+ or CD8+ T cells sorted from blood, collected in a trial of the OX40 agonist ivuxolimab. V gene TRBV28 combines with J gene TRBJ2-1; D tentatively fits TRBD1 or TRBD2 (6 bases each). CDR3 DNA sequence: TGTGCCAGCAAACTAGGGGGGACGGGCAATGAGCAGTTCTTC. Translation: CASKLGGTGNEQFF.